The clone carrying this T cell receptor (beta chain) was detected only once. This sample's time point: patch test 1, 2 weeks after DPC sensitization. The treatment: therapeutic diphenylcyclopropenone sensitization with weekly scalp DPC. Blood draws came before every patch-test application. This record belongs to a study of human T cells and chemical hapten exposure. Study overall: After 6 days, upper back 0.01% DPC patch tests were scored. Per-sample TCR yield variability stemmed mainly from small pooled library volume differences.

From germline, CDR1 is SGHNT and CDR2 YENEEA. This CDR3 has 15 amino acids. V dropped 5 bases and J dropped 5; count of bases not matched to a gene: 8. Unique molecular identifiers were attached to individual cDNA molecules within the library. Each CDR3 protein gets one entry after TCRdb re-called the RACE reads with MiXCR. Here the sample spans about 69,000 distinct CDR3 sequences, approximately 29% being singletons. The clonotype comes from a middle-aged man with alopecia areata. Some clones in this sample may be carry-over from other donors' samples. The input for sequencing was whole blood, taken in connection with sensitization to the hapten diphenylcyclopropenone (DPC). The V call is TRBV11-3, the J call TRBJ1-1, with 10 bases fitting TRBD1. DNA of the CDR3: TGTGCCAGCAGCCCGGGACAGGGGAGGGGGACTGAAGCTTTCTTT. Translating gives CASSPGQGRGTEAFF. The full variable domain, rest sourced from reference TRBV11-3 and TRBJ1-1, is EAGVVQSPRYKIIEKKQPVAFWCNPISGHNTLYWYLQNLGQGPELLIRYENEEAVDDSQLPKDRFSAERLKGVDSTLKIQPAELGDSAVYLCASSPGQGRGTEAFFGQGTRLTVV.